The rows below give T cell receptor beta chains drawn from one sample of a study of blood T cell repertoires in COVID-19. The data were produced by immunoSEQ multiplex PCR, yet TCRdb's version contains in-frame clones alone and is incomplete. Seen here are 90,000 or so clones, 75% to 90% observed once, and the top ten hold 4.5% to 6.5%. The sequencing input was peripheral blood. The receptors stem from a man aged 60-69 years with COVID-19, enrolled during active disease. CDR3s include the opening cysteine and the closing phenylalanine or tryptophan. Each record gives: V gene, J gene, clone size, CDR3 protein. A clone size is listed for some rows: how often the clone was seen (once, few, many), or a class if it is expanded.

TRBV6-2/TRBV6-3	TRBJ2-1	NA	CASSWGGSYNEQFF
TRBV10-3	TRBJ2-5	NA	CAISGGWGLAGSQETQYF
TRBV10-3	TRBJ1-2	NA	CAISEMREGPEGYTF
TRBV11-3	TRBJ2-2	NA	CASSWLRENGELFF
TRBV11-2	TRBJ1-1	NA	CASSLVSGGGTEAFF
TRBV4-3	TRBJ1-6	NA	CASSQDRVSAYNSPLHF
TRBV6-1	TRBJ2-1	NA	CASSERLAGDLGNEQFF
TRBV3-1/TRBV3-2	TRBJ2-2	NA	CASSPRTSVNTGELFF
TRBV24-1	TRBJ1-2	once	CATSDRRGEGYGYTF
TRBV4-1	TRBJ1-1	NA	CASGVRGDTEAFF
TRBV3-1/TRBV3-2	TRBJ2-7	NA	CASSQGGSGSGHEQYF
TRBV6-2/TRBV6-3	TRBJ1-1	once	CASSYSSRDTEAFF
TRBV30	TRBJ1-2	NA	CAWLPPDRGWQGYTF
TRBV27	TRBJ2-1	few	CASSPWTREQFF
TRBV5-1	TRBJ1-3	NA	CASSRAEADTIYF
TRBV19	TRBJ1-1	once	CASSLRDTFFEAFF
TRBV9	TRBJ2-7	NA	CASSVGLANYEQYF
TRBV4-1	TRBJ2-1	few	CASSRLAGPYNEQFF
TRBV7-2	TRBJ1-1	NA	CASSPDRANTEAFF
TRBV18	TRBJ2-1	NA	CASSPLAGGGDEQFF
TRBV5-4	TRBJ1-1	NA	CASSLRQGGVAAFF
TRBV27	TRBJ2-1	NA	CASSLSIGQGYSADYNEQFF